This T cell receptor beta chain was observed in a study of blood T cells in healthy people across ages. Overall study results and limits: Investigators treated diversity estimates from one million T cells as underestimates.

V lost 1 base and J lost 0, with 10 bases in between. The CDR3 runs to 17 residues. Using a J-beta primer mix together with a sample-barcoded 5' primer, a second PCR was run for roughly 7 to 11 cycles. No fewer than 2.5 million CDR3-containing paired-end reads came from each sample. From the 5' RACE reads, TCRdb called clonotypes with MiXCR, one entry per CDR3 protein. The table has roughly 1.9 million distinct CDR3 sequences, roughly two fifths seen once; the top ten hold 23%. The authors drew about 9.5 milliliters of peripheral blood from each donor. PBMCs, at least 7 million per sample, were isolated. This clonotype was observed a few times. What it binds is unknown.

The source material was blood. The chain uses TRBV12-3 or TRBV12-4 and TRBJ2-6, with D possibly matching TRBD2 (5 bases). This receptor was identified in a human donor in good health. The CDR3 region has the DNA TGTGCCAGCAGTTTAGAAGGAGAGGGCTCTGGGGCCAACGTCCTGACTTTC. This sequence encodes CASSLEGEGSGANVLTF.